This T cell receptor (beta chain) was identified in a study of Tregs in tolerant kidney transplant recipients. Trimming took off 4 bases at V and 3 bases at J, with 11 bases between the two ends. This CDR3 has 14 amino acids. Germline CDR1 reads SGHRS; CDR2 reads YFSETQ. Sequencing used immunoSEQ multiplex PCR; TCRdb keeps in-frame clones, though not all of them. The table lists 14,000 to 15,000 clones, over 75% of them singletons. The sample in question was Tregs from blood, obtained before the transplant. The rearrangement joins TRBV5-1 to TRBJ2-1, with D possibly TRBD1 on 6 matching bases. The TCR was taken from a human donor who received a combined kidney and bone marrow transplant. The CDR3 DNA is TGCGCCAGCAGCCCGCTGACAGGCTACAATGAGCAGTTCTTC. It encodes CASSPLTGYNEQFF.